This passage covers 21 T cell receptor beta chains from one sample sequenced in a study of T-cell memory formation after mild COVID-19. TCRdb called the 5' RACE reads again in MiXCR, with one record for every CDR3 protein. The data show roughly 250,000 distinct CDR3 sequences, roughly 17% seen once. The sequenced material came from PBMCs or a T cell subset sorted from them (not recorded which). Receptors were obtained from a young man who had mild COVID-19 (a few samples of this study predate the infection). Cell type and time point are not known.

The V call is TRBV6-6, the J call TRBJ1-1, with D perhaps matching TRBD1 (6 bases). Deletions cut 7 bases from V and 4 bases from J, with 16 bases between. The CDR3 length is 14 residues. The V gene's germline CDR1 is MNHNY and CDR2 SVGAGI (reference sequence). The CDR3 DNA sequence: TGTGCCAGCACCCTCAGGGGCGGGAGCACTGAAGCTTTCTTT. Amino acids: CASTLRGGSTEAFF.

CDR3 DNA sequence: TGCAGTGCTAGGCGGGGGGCTAGCACAGATACGCAGTATTTT. This gives the protein CSARRGASTDTQYF. This chain links TRBV20-1 with TRBJ2-3, with TRBD2 matching 8 bases. The CDR3 loop spans 14 amino acids. Per germline, CDR1 DFQATT and CDR2 SNEGSKA (reference sequence). Losses at the gene ends were 3 bases for V and 0 bases for J; bases not matched to a gene: 2.

The J gene is TRBJ2-3, the V gene TRBV20-1, with 10 bases that match TRBD1. Germline CDR1 DFQATT, CDR2 SNEGSKA (reference sequence). The CDR3 runs 14 residues. V was pared by 4 bases and J by 6 bases, with 7 bases of the junction left unmatched. The CDR3 DNA reads TGCAGTGCTAAACGGGACAGGGGTTGGGATACGCAGTATTTT. Translation: CSAKRDRGWDTQYF.

The V and J genes are TRBV20-1 and TRBJ1-4; weak D call: TRBD1 (6 bases). This CDR3 is 13 amino acids long. CDR1 is DFQATT, CDR2 SNEGSKA, per germline (reference sequence). V was cut by 6 bases and J by 8 bases, with 16 bases left in between. The CDR3 sequence is CSANPGAGEKLFF. CDR3 nucleotide sequence: TGCAGTGCCAACCCAGGGGCTGGGGAAAAACTGTTTTTT.

The CDR3 DNA follows: TGCGCCAGCAGCTTTAGCCGGGTCGGTTACGAGCAGTACTTC. This sequence encodes CASSFSRVGYEQYF. The V gene is TRBV5-1, the J gene TRBJ2-7, with no clear D. From germline, CDR1 is SGHRS and CDR2 YFSETQ. The V and J ends lost 2 bases and 4 bases respectively, with 13 bases between them. The length of the CDR3 is 14 residues. The entire variable domain, with the rest obtained from reference TRBV5-1 and TRBJ2-7, is as follows: KAGVTQTPRYLIKTRGQQVTLSCSPISGHRSVSWYQQTPGQGLQFLFEYFSETQRNKGNFPGRFSGRQFSNSRSEMNVSTLELGDSALYLCASSFSRVGYEQYFGPGTRLTVT.

This clonotype was seen more than once but under ten times. V is TRBV12-3 or TRBV12-4 and J is TRBJ2-6; a weak D match, TRBD2 (6 bases). Trimming shortened V by 3 bases and J by 2 bases, and 8 bases separated the two germline ends. This CDR3 comprises 15 residues. This CDR3 is CASSFTGAGANVLTF. CDR3 nucleotides: TGTGCCAGCAGTTTTACGGGGGCTGGGGCCAACGTCCTGACTTTC.

To note about this clonotype: One end of the junction varies from germline; a read error may be responsible. The V and J genes are TRBV7-7 and TRBJ2-1; no definite D call. Germline V CDR1 and CDR2: SSHAT, FNYEAQ (reference sequence). This CDR3 spans 15 amino acids. CDR3 amino acids: CASSLDVSSYNEQFF. CDR3 nucleotide sequence: TGTGCTAGCAGCTTAGACGTGAGCTCCTACAATGAGCAGTTCTTC.

The V and J genes are TRBV7-2 and TRBJ2-3, with 9 bases matching TRBD2. V shed 0 bases, J shed 7 bases, and the junction held 5 bases outside the gene matches. Germline V gene data show CDR1 as SGHTA and CDR2 as FQGNSA. The CDR3 covers 15 residues. The CDR3 sequence is CASSLAAGGGYTQYF. CDR3 sequence (DNA): TGTGCCAGCAGCTTAGCAGCGGGGGGTGGATATACGCAGTATTTT. The full variable domain, its missing parts supplied by reference TRBV7-2 and TRBJ2-3, is GAGVSQSPSNKVTEKGKDVELRCDPISGHTALYWYRQSLGQGLEFLIYFQGNSAPDKSGLPSDRFSAERTGGSVSTLTIQRTQQEDSAVYLCASSLAAGGGYTQYFGPGTRLTVL.

This clonotype rates as medium-sized. The rearrangement links TRBV4-3 to TRBJ2-5; D might be TRBD2 (5 bases). The CDR3 sequence is 13 residues long. Germline V gene data show CDR1 as LGHNA and CDR2 as YSLEER. V lost 4 bases and J 2 bases, leaving 8 bases between the germline ends. CDR3 sequence: CASSRGQQETQYF. The CDR3 DNA reads as TGCGCCAGCAGCCGCGGGCAGCAAGAGACCCAGTACTTC.

This clonotype is a singleton in its sample. The genes are TRBV6-2 or TRBV6-3 and TRBJ1-2, with D perhaps matching TRBD1 (5 bases). Trimming stripped 6 bases from V and 8 bases from J, with 19 bases between. The CDR3 covers 14 residues. Germline values: CDR1 MNHEY, CDR2 SVGEGT. In nucleotides, the CDR3 is TGTGCCAGCAGCATATCGACAGCCCTGCAAGGCTACACCTTC. Residues: CASSISTALQGYTF.

This clonotype came up a few times. This chain uses TRBV5-5 with TRBJ1-6; 11 bases match TRBD1. The CDR3 extends over 16 amino acids. V gave up 4 bases and J gave up 9 bases; unmatched junction bases: 9. Per germline, CDR1 SGHKS and CDR2 YYEKEE (reference sequence). The CDR3: CASSATGTGGTSPLHF. The CDR3 DNA is TGTGCCAGCAGCGCGACCGGGACAGGGGGAACTTCACCCCTCCACTTT.

This clonotype has just one count. The rearrangement uses TRBV20-1 and TRBJ1-5; the D gene is possibly TRBD1 (6 bases). The CDR3 consists of 13 residues. V was trimmed by 5 bases and J by 5 bases, leaving 13 bases between them. In germline, CDR1 is DFQATT, CDR2 SNEGSKA (reference sequence). The CDR3 bases are TGCAGTGCTTCCACAGGGATTCATCAGCCCCAGCATTTT. Its protein product is CSASTGIHQPQHF.

This clonotype was counted a single time. The J gene is TRBJ2-7, the V gene TRBV20-1; D is unresolved. Deletions cut 3 bases from V and 2 bases from J, with 11 bases between. This CDR3 is built from 13 residues. CDR1 and CDR2 (germline): DFQATT, SNEGSKA (reference sequence). The CDR3 here is CSASGPTTYEQYF. The CDR3 DNA sequence: TGCAGTGCTAGCGGGCCGACCACCTACGAGCAGTACTTC.

This clonotype has only a few counts. The CDR3 loop is CASSLGGSSTDTQYF. In nucleotides, the CDR3 is TGTGCCAGCAGCTTGGGCGGTTCAAGCACAGATACGCAGTATTTT. V usage is TRBV5-8 and J usage is TRBJ2-3; D remains unclear. V lost 0 bases to trimming and J lost 0 bases, with 8 bases between them. The CDR3 has 15 residues. Germline CDR1 reads SGHTS; CDR2 reads YDEGEE.

The V gene is TRBV7-9, the J gene TRBJ2-4; 11 bases are a match to TRBD1. J lost 6 bases, V lost 6 bases, and 13 bases had no gene match. In germline, CDR1 is SEHNR, CDR2 FQNEAQ (reference sequence). This CDR3 comprises 17 residues. CDR3 sequence reads: CASSSSGDRGFGNIQYF. CDR3 nucleotide sequence: TGTGCCAGCAGTTCCAGCGGGGACAGGGGGTTCGGAAACATTCAGTACTTC.

The chain links TRBV18 to TRBJ1-2, with D unclear. Germline V gene lookup returns CDR1 KGHSH and CDR2 LQKENI. The CDR3 runs to 15 residues. V was trimmed by 3 bases and J by 2 bases, leaving 13 bases between them. CDR3 bases: TGTGCCAGCTCACCTCCCCCATCCATCAACTATGGCTACACCTTC. It is translated as CASSPPPSINYGYTF.

This clonotype was observed a few times. V gene TRBV11-2 combines with J gene TRBJ2-1; no definite D call. CDR3 length: 15 residues. The germline CDR1 and CDR2 sequences are SGHAT and FQNNGV. V shed 5 bases and J shed 7 bases, with 18 bases lying between them. This CDR3 is CASSPRWTSVNEQFF. In DNA, the CDR3 is TGTGCCAGCAGCCCAAGGTGGACGTCTGTGAATGAGCAGTTCTTC.

The rearrangement joins TRBV20-1 to TRBJ2-1; the D is unclear. CDR3 length: 14 residues. CDR1 and CDR2 (germline): DFQATT, SNEGSKA (reference sequence). The V and J ends lost 5 bases and 0 bases respectively, with 11 bases between them. The CDR3 coding sequence is TGCAGTGCTGACGCCCGGAACTCCTACAATGAGCAGTTCTTC. Its protein is CSADARNSYNEQFF.

The chain combines TRBV12-3 or TRBV12-4 with TRBJ2-2; 8 positions agree with TRBD1. V lost 6 bases and J lost 1; bases outside the gene matches: 4. The CDR3 extends over 15 amino acids. CDR3 amino acids: CASRVGQVNTGELFF. Written as DNA, the CDR3 is TGTGCCAGCAGGGTGGGACAGGTGAACACCGGGGAGCTGTTTTTT.

This clonotype was observed a few times. The chain couples TRBV24-1 to TRBJ1-3; D ambiguous. Germline CDR1 reads KGHDR; CDR2 reads SFDVKD. The CDR3 consists of 13 residues. Trimming pared 9 bases from V and 2 bases from J, leaving 10 bases between. The CDR3, as DNA: TGTGCCACCCAGAAGGCCCCTGGAAACACCATATATTTT. Translating gives CATQKAPGNTIYF.

V and J are TRBV6-2 or TRBV6-3 and TRBJ2-5; TRBD2 is a possible D gene (6 bases). V lost 4 bases, J lost 5 bases, and 11 bases lay in between. Germline V gene lookup returns CDR1 MNHEY and CDR2 SVGEGT. This CDR3 is 13 amino acids long. CDR3 protein: CASSLGLRETQYF. The CDR3 nucleotides are TGTGCCAGCAGTTTGGGACTCCGGGAGACCCAGTACTTC.